The clone carrying this T cell receptor (beta chain) was counted a few times. Antigen: not known. This entry belongs to a study of blood T cells in healthy people across ages. Study-wide points: Higher naive T cell percentage went strongly together with higher TCR beta diversity.

V shed 6 bases and J 6 bases; nucleotides not matched to a gene: 5. Germline CDR1 MDHEN, CDR2 SYDVKM. The CDR3 is 14 amino acids. It was with a sample-barcoded 5' primer and a J-beta primer mix that a second PCR of about 6 to 12 cycles was run. TCRdb itself ran the 5' RACE reads through MiXCR, one entry per CDR3 protein. The table has approximately 810,000 distinct CDR3 sequences, under 35% seen once. The chain recombines TRBV28 with TRBJ2-5; 12 nucleotides line up with TRBD2. The sequence derives from a woman of 80 years or more in good health. Sample: blood. The CDR3: CASSLAGGVKTQYF. The CDR3 coding sequence is TGTGCCAGCAGCCTAGCGGGGGGGGTAAAGACCCAGTACTTC.